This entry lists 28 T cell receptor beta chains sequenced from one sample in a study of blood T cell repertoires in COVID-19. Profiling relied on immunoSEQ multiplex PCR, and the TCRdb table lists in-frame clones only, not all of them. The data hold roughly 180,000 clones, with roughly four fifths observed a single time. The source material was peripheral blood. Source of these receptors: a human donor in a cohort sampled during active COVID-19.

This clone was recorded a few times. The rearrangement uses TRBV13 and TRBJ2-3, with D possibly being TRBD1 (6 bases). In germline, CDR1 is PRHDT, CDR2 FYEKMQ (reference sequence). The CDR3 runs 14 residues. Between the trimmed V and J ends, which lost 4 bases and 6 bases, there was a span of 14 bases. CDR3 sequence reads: CASSSYSTGDTQYF. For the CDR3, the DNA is TGTGCCAGCAGCTCTTACAGTACAGGGGATACGCAGTATTTT.

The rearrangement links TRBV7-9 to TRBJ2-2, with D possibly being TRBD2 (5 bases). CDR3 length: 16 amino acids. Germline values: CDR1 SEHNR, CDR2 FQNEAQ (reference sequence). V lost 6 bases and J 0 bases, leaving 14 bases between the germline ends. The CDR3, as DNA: TGTGCCAGCAGAATTAGGGCGGGTACGAACACCGGGGAGCTGTTTTTT. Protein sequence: CASRIRAGTNTGELFF.

The CDR3 loop reads CASSQVAGYSYEQYF. The CDR3 coding sequence is TGTGCCAGCAGCCAAGTAGCGGGGTATTCCTACGAGCAGTACTTC. The rearrangement links TRBV4-2 to TRBJ2-7; the match to TRBD2 covers 8 bases. This CDR3 comprises 15 residues. Unmatched junction bases numbered 3, after V lost 1 base and J lost 1 base. Germline loops: CDR1 LGHNA, CDR2 YNFKEQ.

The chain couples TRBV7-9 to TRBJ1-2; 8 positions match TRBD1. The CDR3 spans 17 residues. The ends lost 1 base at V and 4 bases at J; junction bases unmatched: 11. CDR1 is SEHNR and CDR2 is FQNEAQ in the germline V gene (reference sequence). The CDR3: CASSLESRGPDPYGYTF. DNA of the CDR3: TGTGCCAGCAGCTTAGAGAGCAGGGGGCCGGATCCCTATGGCTACACCTTC.

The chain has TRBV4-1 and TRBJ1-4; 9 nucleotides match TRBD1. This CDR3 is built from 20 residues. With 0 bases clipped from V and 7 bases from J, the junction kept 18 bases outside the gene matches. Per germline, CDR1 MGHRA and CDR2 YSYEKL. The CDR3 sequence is CASSQEGRPGQGRRSEKLFF. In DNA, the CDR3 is TGCGCCAGCAGCCAAGAAGGCCGGCCGGGACAGGGTCGTAGAAGTGAAAAACTGTTTTTT.

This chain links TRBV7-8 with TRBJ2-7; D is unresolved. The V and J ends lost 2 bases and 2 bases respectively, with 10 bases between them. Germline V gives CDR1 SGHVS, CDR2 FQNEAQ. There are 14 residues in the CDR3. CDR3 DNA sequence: TGTGCCAGCAGCTTAAGTCAGGCGACCTACGAGCAGTACTTC. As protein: CASSLSQATYEQYF. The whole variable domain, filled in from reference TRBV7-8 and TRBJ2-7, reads GAGVSQSPRYKVAKRGQDVALRCDPISGHVSLFWYQQALGQGPEFLTYFQNEAQLDKSGLPSDRFFAERPEGSVSTLKIQRTQQEDSAVYLCASSLSQATYEQYFGPGTRLTVT.

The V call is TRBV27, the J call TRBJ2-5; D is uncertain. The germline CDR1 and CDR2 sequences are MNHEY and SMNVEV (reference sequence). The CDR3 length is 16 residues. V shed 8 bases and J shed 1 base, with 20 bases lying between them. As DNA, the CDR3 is TGTGCCAGCGCCCCGGTTTTTGTAAACCTCCAAGAGACCCAGTACTTC. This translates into CASAPVFVNLQETQYF.

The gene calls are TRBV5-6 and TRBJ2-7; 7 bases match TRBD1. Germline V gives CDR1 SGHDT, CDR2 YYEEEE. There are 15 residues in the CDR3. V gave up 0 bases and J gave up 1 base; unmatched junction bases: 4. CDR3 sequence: CASSLGTGYSYEQYF. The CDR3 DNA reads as TGTGCCAGCAGCTTGGGGACAGGCTATTCCTACGAGCAGTACTTC. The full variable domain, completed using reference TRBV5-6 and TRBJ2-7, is DAGVTQSPTHLIKTRGQQVTLRCSPKSGHDTVSWYQQALGQGPQFIFQYYEEEERQRGNFPDRFSGHQFPNYSSELNVNALLLGDSALYLCASSLGTGYSYEQYFGPGTRLTVT.

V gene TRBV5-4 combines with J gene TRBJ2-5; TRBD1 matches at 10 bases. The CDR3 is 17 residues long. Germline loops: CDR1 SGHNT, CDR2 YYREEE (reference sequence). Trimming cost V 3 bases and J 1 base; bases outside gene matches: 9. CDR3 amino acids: CASSSGQGRDGQETQYF. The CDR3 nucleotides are TGTGCCAGCAGCTCGGGACAGGGGAGGGACGGCCAAGAGACCCAGTACTTC.

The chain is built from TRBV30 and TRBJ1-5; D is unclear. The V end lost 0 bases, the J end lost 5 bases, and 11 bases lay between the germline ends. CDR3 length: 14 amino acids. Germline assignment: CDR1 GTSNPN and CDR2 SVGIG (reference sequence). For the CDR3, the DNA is TGTGCCTGGAGTGTAGGCGGAGGGTATCAGCCCCAGCATTTT. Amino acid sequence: CAWSVGGGYQPQHF.

The CDR3 sequence is CASSLDPGYEQYF. CDR3 bases: TGCGCCAGCAGCTTGGACCCAGGCTACGAGCAGTACTTC. The rearrangement uses TRBV5-1 and TRBJ2-7; D not certain. The CDR3 extends over 13 amino acids. The germline V gene has CDR1 SGHRS and CDR2 YFSETQ. Trimming removed 0 bases from V and 3 bases from J, with 7 bases in between.

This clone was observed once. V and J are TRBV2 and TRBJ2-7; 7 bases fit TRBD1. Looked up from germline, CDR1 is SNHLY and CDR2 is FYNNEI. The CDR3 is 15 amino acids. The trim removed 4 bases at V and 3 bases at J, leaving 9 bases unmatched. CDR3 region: CASSVRQGSNYEQYF. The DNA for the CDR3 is TGTGCCAGCAGTGTAAGACAGGGATCGAACTACGAGCAGTACTTC.

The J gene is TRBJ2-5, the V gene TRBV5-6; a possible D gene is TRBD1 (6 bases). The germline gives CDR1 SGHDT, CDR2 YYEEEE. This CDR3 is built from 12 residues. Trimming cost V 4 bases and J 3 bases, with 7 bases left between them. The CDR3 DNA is TGTGCCAGCAGCGGACAGAAAGAGACCCAGTACTTC. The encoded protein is CASSGQKETQYF.

CDR3 sequence: CASSLLSSYNEQFF. CDR3 nucleotides: TGTGCCAGCAGCTTACTAAGCTCCTACAATGAGCAGTTCTTC. The rearrangement links TRBV11-1 to TRBJ2-1; D uncertain. Trimming shortened V by 2 bases and J by 0 bases, and 5 bases separated the two germline ends. This CDR3 comprises 14 residues. Germline assignment: CDR1 SGHAT and CDR2 FQDESV (reference sequence).

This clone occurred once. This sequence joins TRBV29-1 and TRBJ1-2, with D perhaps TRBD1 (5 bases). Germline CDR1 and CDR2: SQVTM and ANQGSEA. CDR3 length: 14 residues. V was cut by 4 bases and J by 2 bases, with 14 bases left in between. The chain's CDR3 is CSVAQGSGNYGYTF. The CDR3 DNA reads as TGCAGCGTTGCTCAGGGCTCAGGGAACTATGGCTACACCTTC.

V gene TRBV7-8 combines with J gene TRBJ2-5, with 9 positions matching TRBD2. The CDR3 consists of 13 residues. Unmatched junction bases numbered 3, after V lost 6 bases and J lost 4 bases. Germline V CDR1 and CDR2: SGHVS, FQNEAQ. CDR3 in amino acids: CASRLAGIETQYF. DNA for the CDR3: TGTGCCAGCAGGCTAGCGGGGATAGAGACCCAGTACTTC.

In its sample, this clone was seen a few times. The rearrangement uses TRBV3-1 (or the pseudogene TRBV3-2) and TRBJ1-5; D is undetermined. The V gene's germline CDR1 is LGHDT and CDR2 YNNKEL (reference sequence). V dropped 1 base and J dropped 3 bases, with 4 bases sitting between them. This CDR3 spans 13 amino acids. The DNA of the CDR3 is TGTGCCAGCAGCCAAGCAGACAATCAGCCCCAGCATTTT. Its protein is CASSQADNQPQHF.

CDR3 sequence (DNA): TGTGCCAGCAGCCAAGCCAGCGGGGGGACGAACACCGGGGAGCTGTTTTTT. It is translated as CASSQASGGTNTGELFF. The chain uses TRBV3-1 (or the pseudogene TRBV3-2) and TRBJ2-2; 9 bases map to TRBD2. The V segment lost 1 base and the J segment 0 bases; nucleotides outside the gene matches: 3. The germline V gene has CDR1 LGHDT and CDR2 YNNKEL (reference sequence). The CDR3 extends over 17 amino acids.

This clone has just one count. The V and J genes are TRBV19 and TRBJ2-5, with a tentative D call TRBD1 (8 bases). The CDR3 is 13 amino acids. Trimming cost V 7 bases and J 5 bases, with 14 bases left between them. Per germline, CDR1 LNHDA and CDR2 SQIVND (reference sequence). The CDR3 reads CASNDRGGETQYF. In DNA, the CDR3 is TGTGCCAGTAATGACAGGGGAGGGGAGACCCAGTACTTC.

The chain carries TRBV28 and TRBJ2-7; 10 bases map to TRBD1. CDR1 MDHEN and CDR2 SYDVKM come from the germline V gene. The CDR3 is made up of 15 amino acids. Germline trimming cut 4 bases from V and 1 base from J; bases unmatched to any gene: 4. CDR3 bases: TGTGCCAGCAGTTCTCCGGGACAGGGGTCCTACGAGCAGTACTTC. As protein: CASSSPGQGSYEQYF.

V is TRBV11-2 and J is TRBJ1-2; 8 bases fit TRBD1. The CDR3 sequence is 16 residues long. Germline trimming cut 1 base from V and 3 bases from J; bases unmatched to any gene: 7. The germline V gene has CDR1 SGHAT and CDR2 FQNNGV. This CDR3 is CASSLGQGAAYYGYTF. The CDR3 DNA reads TGTGCCAGCAGCTTAGGGCAGGGGGCCGCCTACTATGGCTACACCTTC.

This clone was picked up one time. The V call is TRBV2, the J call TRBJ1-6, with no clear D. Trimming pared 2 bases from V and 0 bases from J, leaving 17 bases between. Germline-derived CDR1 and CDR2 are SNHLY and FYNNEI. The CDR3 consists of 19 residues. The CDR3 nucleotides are TGTGCCAGCAGTGAAATGCTAGGAGGGCTCAGCTCCTATAATTCACCCCTCCACTTT. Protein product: CASSEMLGGLSSYNSPLHF.

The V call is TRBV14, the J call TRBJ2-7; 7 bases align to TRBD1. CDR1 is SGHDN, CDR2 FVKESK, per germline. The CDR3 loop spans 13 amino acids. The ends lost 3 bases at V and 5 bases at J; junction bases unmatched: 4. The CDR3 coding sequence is TGTGCCAGCAGCCAGTACAGGGGCCACGAGCAGTACTTC. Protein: CASSQYRGHEQYF.

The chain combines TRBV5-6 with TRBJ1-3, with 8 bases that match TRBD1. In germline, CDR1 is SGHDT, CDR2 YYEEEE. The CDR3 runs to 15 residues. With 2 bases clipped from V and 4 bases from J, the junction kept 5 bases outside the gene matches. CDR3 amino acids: CASSFQGASGNTIYF. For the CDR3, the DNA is TGTGCCAGCAGCTTCCAGGGGGCGTCGGGAAACACCATATATTTT.

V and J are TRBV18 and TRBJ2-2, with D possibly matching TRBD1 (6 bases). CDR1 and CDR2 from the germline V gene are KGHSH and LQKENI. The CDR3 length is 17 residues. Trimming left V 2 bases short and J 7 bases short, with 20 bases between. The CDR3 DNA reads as TGTGCCAGCTCACCAAAGGCCCTTAGGGGGATTCTCGGGGAGCTGTTTTTT. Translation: CASSPKALRGILGELFF.

In nucleotides, the CDR3 is TGTGCCAGCAGCTTAGTTTTCGGGATTCGTTACAGCTCTGGAGATACGCAGTATTTT. As protein: CASSLVFGIRYSSGDTQYF. The chain joins TRBV7-8 to TRBJ2-3, with D possibly matching TRBD2 (5 bases). Germline V gives CDR1 SGHVS, CDR2 FQNEAQ. Deletions cut 1 base from V and 5 bases from J, with 25 bases between. CDR3 length: 19 amino acids.

CDR3 amino acids: CASSVGTVVSNYGYTF. The DNA for the CDR3 is TGTGCCAGCAGCGTAGGGACAGTAGTCTCTAACTATGGCTACACCTTC. J is TRBJ1-2 and V is TRBV9, with a possible D match to TRBD1 (6 bases). V lost 0 bases to trimming and J lost 0 bases, with 12 bases between them. This CDR3 has 16 amino acids. CDR1 is SGDLS, CDR2 YYNGEE, per germline.

The CDR3 region has the DNA TGTGCCAGTAGTACGGACAGGATATACACTGAAGCTTTCTTT. This codes for CASSTDRIYTEAFF. This chain joins TRBV19 and TRBJ1-1; 7 nucleotides align to TRBD1. Looked up from germline, CDR1 is LNHDA and CDR2 is SQIVND (reference sequence). The CDR3 has 14 residues. V was clipped by 4 bases and J by 3 bases; unmatched bases: 5.